The 13 T cell receptor beta chains presented below share a single source sample, sequenced in a study of radiotherapy plus CTLA-4 blockade in lung cancer. Only in-frame clones appear in the TCRdb table, and some are missing; sequencing was by immunoSEQ multiplex PCR. The data contain about 40,000 clones, 75% to 80% of them singletons. Sample: peripheral blood, taken from a patient treated with radiotherapy plus ipilimumab. The receptors come from a human donor with non-small cell lung cancer that progressed on radiotherapy plus ipilimumab.

Written as DNA, the CDR3 is TGTGCCAGTAGTATAGATCGGCAGGGACTAGCGGGGGGGCCGACGTACGAGCAGTACTTC. Its protein is CASSIDRQGLAGGPTYEQYF. The chain employs TRBV19 and TRBJ2-7, with 16 bases aligning to TRBD2. V shed 0 bases, J shed 4 bases, and the junction held 12 bases outside the gene matches. The CDR3 extends over 20 amino acids. Germline V gives CDR1 LNHDA, CDR2 SQIVND (reference sequence).

The chain carries TRBV19 and TRBJ2-2; tentatively, D is TRBD1 (6 bases). V lost 4 bases, J lost 4 bases, and 16 bases lay in between. CDR1 is LNHDA and CDR2 is SQIVND in the germline V gene (reference sequence). CDR3 length: 16 residues. CDR3 loop: CASSTQQGGGTGELFF. DNA of the CDR3: TGTGCCAGTAGTACCCAACAGGGCGGAGGCACCGGGGAGCTGTTTTTT.

The CDR3 DNA reads TGCGCCAGCAGTCGGGACCCTCAGGAGGGCGAGCAGTACTTC. Its protein is CASSRDPQEGEQYF. The chain carries TRBV10-1 and TRBJ2-7; a possible D gene is TRBD2 (6 bases). The V gene lost 5 bases and the J gene lost 6 bases, with 17 bases spanning the gap. The CDR3 is 14 residues long. The V gene's germline CDR1 is WNHNN and CDR2 SYGVQD (reference sequence).

The chain links TRBV7-3 to TRBJ2-5; 12 bases line up with TRBD2. Germline V gene sequence: CDR1 SGHTA, CDR2 FQGTGA. V was pared by 3 bases and J by 2 bases, with 7 bases of the junction left unmatched. This CDR3 is built from 17 residues. CDR3 sequence reads: CASSLFTSGGTQETQYF. For the CDR3, the DNA is TGTGCCAGCAGCTTGTTTACTAGCGGGGGGACACAAGAGACCCAGTACTTC.

This clone was seen only a few times. The chain links TRBV19 to TRBJ1-3; the match to TRBD1 covers 7 bases. The CDR3 runs 16 residues. Looked up from germline, CDR1 is LNHDA and CDR2 is SQIVND (reference sequence). The J segment lost 0 bases and the V segment lost 4 bases, leaving 6 bases of the junction unmatched. The CDR3 coding sequence is TGTGCCAGTAGTAGGGACAGAATAGACTCTGGAAACACCATATATTTT. Translating it yields CASSRDRIDSGNTIYF. Full variable domain (remainder filled in from reference TRBV19 and TRBJ1-3): DGGITQSPKYLFRKEGQNVTLSCEQNLNHDAMYWYRQDPGQGLRLIYYSQIVNDFQKGDIAEGYSVSREKKESFPLTVTSAQKNPTAFYLCASSRDRIDSGNTIYFGEGSWLTVV.

The chain combines TRBV5-8 with TRBJ1-6, with D tentatively TRBD1 (5 bases). Germline CDR1 and CDR2: SGHTS and YDEGEE. V lost 2 bases and J lost 4, with 10 bases in between. The CDR3 has 15 residues. The CDR3 DNA reads TGTGCCAGCAGCTTAACACAGGCTTATAATTCACCCCTCCACTTT. Amino acid sequence: CASSLTQAYNSPLHF. The full variable domain, in which reference TRBV5-8 and TRBJ1-6 provide the parts outside the CDR3, is EAGVTQSPTHLIKTRGQQATLRCSPISGHTSVYWYQQALGLGLQFLLWYDEGEERNRGNFPPRFSGRQFPNYSSELNVNALELEDSALYLCASSLTQAYNSPLHFGNGTRLTVT.

The chain combines TRBV7-2 with TRBJ2-3; 10 bases agree with TRBD2. The CDR3 has 16 amino acids. The ends lost 4 bases at V and 3 bases at J; junction bases unmatched: 7. Germline lookup yields CDR1 SGHTA and CDR2 FQGNSA. CDR3 residues: CASSSDSSGGTDTQYF. The CDR3 bases are TGTGCCAGCAGCTCCGATTCTAGCGGGGGTACAGATACGCAGTATTTT.

V is TRBV2 and J is TRBJ2-5; 9 bases match TRBD1. The germline gives CDR1 SNHLY, CDR2 FYNNEI. V lost 5 bases, J lost 2 bases, and 3 bases stayed unmatched. This CDR3 region has 14 residues. The CDR3 protein is CASSLGTGQETQYF. CDR3 in DNA: TGTGCCAGCAGTCTAGGGACAGGGCAAGAGACCCAGTACTTC.

The rearrangement joins TRBV9 to TRBJ2-5; 7 bases line up with TRBD2. CDR3 length equals 16 residues. Germline CDR1 reads SGDLS; CDR2 reads YYNGEE. The J segment lost 4 bases and the V segment lost 4 bases, leaving 13 bases of the junction unmatched. CDR3 in amino acids: CASSFGLGVSGETQYF. The DNA of the CDR3 is TGTGCCAGCAGCTTCGGACTAGGAGTTTCTGGAGAGACCCAGTACTTC.

CDR3 DNA sequence: TGTGCCAGCAGTCCACAGGGCTCCTACAATGAGCAGTTCTTC. It encodes CASSPQGSYNEQFF. The rearrangement links TRBV27 to TRBJ2-1; possible D gene TRBD1, 6 bases. Germline lookup yields CDR1 MNHEY and CDR2 SMNVEV (reference sequence). V lost 5 bases and J lost 0, with 8 bases in between. The CDR3 runs 14 residues.

CDR3 residues: CASSPLQDVIEKLFF. The CDR3 DNA reads TGCGCCAGCAGTCCCCTACAGGACGTGATTGAAAAACTGTTTTTT. The chain links TRBV23-1 to TRBJ1-4; tentatively, D is TRBD1 (5 bases). TRBV23-1 carries the ORF label, with uncertain function. The CDR3 is 15 amino acids. Trimming removed 4 bases from V and 7 bases from J, with 16 bases in between.

This clone was seen only once. J is TRBJ1-2 and V is TRBV2; unclear D gene. Trimming pared 1 base from V and 8 bases from J, leaving 14 bases between. Germline V gene sequence: CDR1 SNHLY, CDR2 FYNNEI. This CDR3 is 14 amino acids long. CDR3 residues: CASSEGRATGGYTF. CDR3 coding DNA: TGTGCCAGCAGTGAAGGTAGAGCCACCGGGGGCTACACCTTC.

V gene TRBV6-5 combines with J gene TRBJ2-1, with D perhaps matching TRBD2 (6 bases). This CDR3 has 14 residues. V gave up 7 bases and J gave up 6 bases, with 16 bases separating them. Germline V gene lookup returns CDR1 MNHEY and CDR2 SVGAGI. CDR3 in DNA: TGTGCCAGCACTAGACCCGGGAGTACCAATGAGCAGTTCTTC. Its protein product is CASTRPGSTNEQFF.